This T cell receptor (beta chain) is drawn from a study of human versus mouse CDR3 diversity and MHC coevolution. Data came from immunoSEQ multiplex PCR; TCRdb stores just in-frame clones and leaves some out. The profile shows some 80,000 clones, about nine tenths of them singletons. The CDR3 has 14 residues. CDR1 and CDR2 from the germline V gene are MNHNS and SASEGT. Germline trimming cut 5 bases from V and 3 bases from J; bases unmatched to any gene: 6. This chain uses TRBV6-1 with TRBJ1-1; 7 bases line up with TRBD1. The source of this sequence is a person aged 30-69 years in good health. Sequenced input: naive CD4+ T cells from blood. Subset reported: CD45RO-negative CD62L-positive naive CD4 T cells. As DNA, the CDR3 is TGTGCCAGCAGTAAGGACAGGTTGGACACTGAAGCTTTCTTT. Its protein product is CASSKDRLDTEAFF.